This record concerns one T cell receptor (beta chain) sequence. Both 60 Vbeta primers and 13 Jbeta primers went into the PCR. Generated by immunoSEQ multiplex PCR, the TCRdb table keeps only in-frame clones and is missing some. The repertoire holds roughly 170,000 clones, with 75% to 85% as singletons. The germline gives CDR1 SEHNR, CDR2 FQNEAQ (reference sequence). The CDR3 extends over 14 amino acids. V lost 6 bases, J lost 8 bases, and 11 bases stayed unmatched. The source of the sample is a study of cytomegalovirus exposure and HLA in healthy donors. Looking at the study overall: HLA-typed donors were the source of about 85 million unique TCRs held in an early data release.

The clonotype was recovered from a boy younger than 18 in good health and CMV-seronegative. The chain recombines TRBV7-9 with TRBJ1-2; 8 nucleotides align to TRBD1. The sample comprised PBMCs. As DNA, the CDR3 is TGTGCCAGCAGGATCCCGGGACAGGCGGAGGGCTACACCTTC. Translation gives CASRIPGQAEGYTF.